This record concerns one T cell receptor beta chain sequence. These data belong to a study of shared clonotypes between healthy human individuals. TCRdb keeps only in-frame clones here, not all; method: immunoSEQ multiplex PCR. The sample has over a million clones, 95% to 99% seen once; the top ten hold roughly 0.42%. The CDR3 is 14 amino acids. Germline CDR1 reads SGHTA; CDR2 reads FQGNSA. V lost 1 base, J lost 14 bases, and 6 bases stayed unmatched. The rearrangement uses TRBV7-2 and TRBJ2-4; TRBD2 aligns across 12 bases. The sequencing sample was made of naive CD4+ T cells sorted from blood. Subset noted: CD45RA+ positively selected. This receptor was obtained from a man aged 25 to 40 in good health. This CDR3 reads CASSLVRASGREYF. The CDR3 DNA is TGTGCCAGCAGCTTAGTTCGGGCTAGCGGGAGGGAGTACTTC.